These 29 T cell receptor beta chains were all obtained from the same sample, sequenced in a study of shared clonotypes between healthy human individuals. CD45RO-negative cells were positively selected for CCR7, leaving out terminally differentiated effector memory CD45RA+ cells. TCRdb's copy holds only in-frame clones and misses some; the assay was immunoSEQ multiplex PCR. The profile shows about 2 million clones, approximately 95% of them singletons. Sequencing was done on a sample of naive CD8+ T cells sorted from blood. The source of these receptors is a man between 18 and 29 years old in good health.

The V call is TRBV7-8, the J call TRBJ2-7; D is possibly TRBD2 (5 bases). V was clipped by 5 bases and J by 3 bases, with 23 bases between them. The V gene's germline CDR1 is SGHVS and CDR2 FQNEAQ. The CDR3 covers 17 residues. The CDR3 is CASSLWMIGGLNYEQYF. CDR3 DNA sequence: TGTGCCAGCAGCCTGTGGATGATCGGCGGGCTAAACTACGAGCAGTACTTC.

The chain recombines TRBV27 with TRBJ2-2; 11 bases line up with TRBD2. The germline V gene has CDR1 MNHEY and CDR2 SMNVEV (reference sequence). Trimming took 5 bases from V and 7 from J; bases not matched to a gene: 9. CDR3 size: 16 residues. Here the CDR3 reads CASSGGTSGTDGELFF. CDR3 sequence (DNA): TGTGCCAGCAGTGGTGGGACTAGCGGAACAGACGGGGAGCTGTTTTTT.

The rearrangement uses TRBV6-5 and TRBJ2-1, with TRBD1 identical over 11 bases. The CDR3 spans 15 residues. V lost 6 bases to trimming and J lost 6 bases; unmatched junction nucleotides: 7. CDR1 is MNHEY and CDR2 is SVGAGI in the germline V gene. The CDR3 sequence: CASSHGQGAINEQFF. The CDR3 nucleotides are TGTGCCAGCAGCCACGGACAGGGGGCTATCAATGAGCAGTTCTTC.

This clone appeared a single time. V is TRBV6-1 and J is TRBJ1-2; 7 nucleotides line up with TRBD1. Germline CDR1 reads MNHNS; CDR2 reads SASEGT. V was pared by 5 bases and J by 7 bases, with 4 bases of the junction left unmatched. This CDR3 contains 12 residues. The CDR3 sequence is CASSNRGGGYTF. The CDR3 DNA is TGTGCCAGCAGTAACAGGGGAGGTGGCTACACCTTC.

The CDR3 nucleotides are TGTGCCAGCAGACCAGACAGTCCACTACGAGGGCAGTACTTC. The encoded protein is CASRPDSPLRGQYF. This chain joins TRBV7-9 and TRBJ2-7; perhaps TRBD1 as D (5 bases). Germline CDR1 SEHNR, CDR2 FQNEAQ (reference sequence). The V end was cut by 6 bases, the J end by 9 bases, with 21 bases between. The CDR3 extends over 14 amino acids.

In regard to this clone: Other nucleotide sequences from this sample produce the same CDR3. The CDR3 DNA sequence: TGTGCCAGCAGTCTCCTAGGGCAGCCCCAGCATTTT. Translating it yields CASSLLGQPQHF. This chain joins TRBV27 and TRBJ1-5, with no clear D. Germline-derived CDR1 and CDR2 are MNHEY and SMNVEV (reference sequence). Deletions cut 5 bases from V and 7 bases from J, with 9 bases between. The CDR3 has 12 residues.

The chain has TRBV27 and TRBJ1-4; TRBD1 might be the D (6 bases). From germline, CDR1 is MNHEY and CDR2 SMNVEV (reference sequence). This CDR3 region has 13 residues. V was shortened by 5 bases and J by 6 bases, with 10 bases between the two germline ends. The CDR3 DNA follows: TGTGCCAGCAGTGGACAGAACGATGAAAAACTGTTTTTT. Residues: CASSGQNDEKLFF. Full variable domain (rest looked up from reference TRBV27 and TRBJ1-4): EAQVTQNPRYLITVTGKKLTVTCSQNMNHEYMSWYRQDPGLGLRQIYYSMNVEVTDKGDVPEGYKVSRKEKRNFPLILESPSPNQTSLYFCASSGQNDEKLFFGSGTQLSVL.

This clone appeared once. This chain connects TRBV30 to TRBJ2-1; unclear D gene. The V and J ends lost 0 bases and 9 bases respectively, with 9 bases between them. The CDR3 consists of 12 residues. CDR1 and CDR2 from the germline V gene are GTSNPN and SVGIG (reference sequence). CDR3 in DNA: TGTGCCTGGAGTGTACCTGGGGTTGAGCAGTTCTTC. Protein sequence: CAWSVPGVEQFF. The full variable domain, its missing parts supplied by reference TRBV30 and TRBJ2-1, is SQTIHQWPATLVQPVGSPLSLECTVEGTSNPNLYWYRQAAGRGLQLLFYSVGIGQISSEVPQNLSASRPQDRQFILSSKKLLLSDSGFYLCAWSVPGVEQFFGPGTRLTVL.

V is TRBV10-3 and J is TRBJ1-1; no definite D call. Trimming removed 0 bases from V and 0 bases from J, with 17 bases in between. The germline gives CDR1 ENHRY, CDR2 SYGVKD. The CDR3 contains 18 residues. The CDR3 coding sequence is TGTGCCATCAGTGAGTCGACCCCAACGACAACGGTGAACACTGAAGCTTTCTTT. Translation: CAISESTPTTTVNTEAFF.

The V and J genes are TRBV4-3 and TRBJ1-5; D not resolved. Trimming removed 0 bases at V and 4 bases at J, with 10 bases between. The V gene's germline CDR1 is LGHNA and CDR2 YSLEER. The length of the CDR3 is 15 residues. CDR3 nucleotides: TGCGCCAGCAGCCAAGATCAGTCGGGGAATCAGCCCCAGCATTTT. Translation gives CASSQDQSGNQPQHF.

The chain uses TRBV7-3 and TRBJ2-2, with TRBD1 matching 10 bases. The CDR3 extends over 18 amino acids. Trimming cost V 0 bases and J 5 bases; bases outside gene matches: 9. Germline loops: CDR1 SGHTA, CDR2 FQGTGA. The chain's CDR3 is CASSLTPQDRGWTGELFF. The CDR3 DNA is TGTGCCAGCAGCTTAACACCCCAGGACAGGGGGTGGACCGGGGAGCTGTTTTTT.

CDR3 protein: CSVGGGSGANVLTF. CDR3 bases: TGCAGCGTTGGAGGGGGCTCTGGGGCCAACGTCCTGACTTTC. The rearrangement uses TRBV29-1 and TRBJ2-6, with D tentatively TRBD1 (6 bases). CDR3 size: 14 residues. Germline loops: CDR1 SQVTM, CDR2 ANQGSEA. V lost 4 bases and J 0 bases, leaving 7 bases between the germline ends. The variable domain in full, completed from reference TRBV29-1 and TRBJ2-6, reads SAVISQKPSRDICQRGTSLTIQCQVDSQVTMMFWYRQQPGQSLTLIATANQGSEATYESGFVIDKFPISRPNLTFSTLTVSNMSPEDSSIYLCSVGGGSGANVLTFGAGSRLTVL.

This sequence joins TRBV6-5 and TRBJ2-1; the D gene is possibly TRBD2 (6 bases). The V and J ends lost 2 bases and 7 bases respectively, with 18 bases between them. The germline V gene has CDR1 MNHEY and CDR2 SVGAGI. This CDR3 contains 16 residues. Here the CDR3 DNA reads TGTGCCAGCAGTTACCACCGGGACCCTGGGAGGAATGAGCAGTTCTTC. This sequence encodes CASSYHRDPGRNEQFF.

This clone appeared a single time. The chain combines TRBV5-6 with TRBJ2-1; D gene ambiguous. The CDR3 totals 13 residues. The V and J ends lost 4 bases and 15 bases respectively, with 20 bases between them. CDR1 is SGHDT and CDR2 is YYEEEE in the germline V gene. DNA for the CDR3: TGTGCCAGCAGCGCTACTACCTCCCGCTCGCCGTTCTTC. Translating gives CASSATTSRSPFF.

The chain links TRBV21-1 to TRBJ2-7; the table's D call of TRBD1 was not tested on the DNA. TRBV21-1 counts as a pseudogene. This CDR3 has 15 residues. The CDR3 sequence: CASSRNGTGGYEQYF. CDR3 nucleotide sequence: TGTGCCAGCAGCCGGAACGGGACAGGGGGTTACGAGCAGTACTTC.

The chain links TRBV18 to TRBJ2-7, with 8 bases identical to TRBD2. This CDR3 is built from 14 residues. V dropped 2 bases and J dropped 2; count of bases not matched to a gene: 2. CDR1 and CDR2 (germline): KGHSH, LQKENI. The CDR3 bases are TGTGCCAGCTCACCAACGGGACTAGCCTACGAGCAGTACTTC. Residues: CASSPTGLAYEQYF.

This chain connects TRBV2 to TRBJ2-1; no clear D gene. The CDR3 length is 11 residues. Germline V lookup: CDR1 SNHLY, CDR2 FYNNEI. V lost 6 bases and J 5 bases, leaving 5 bases between the germline ends. CDR3: CASRTNNEQFF. Written as DNA, the CDR3 is TGTGCCAGCAGGACCAACAATGAGCAGTTCTTC. The whole variable domain, remainder taken from reference TRBV2 and TRBJ2-1, is EPEVTQTPSHQVTQMGQEVILRCVPISNHLYFYWYRQILGQKVEFLVSFYNNEISEKSEIFDDQFSVERPDGSNFTLKIRSTKLEDSAMYFCASRTNNEQFFGPGTRLTVL.

This clone showed up just once. Other DNA sequences of this sample code for an identical CDR3. V usage is TRBV5-4 and J usage is TRBJ2-5; no firm D call. This CDR3 comprises 11 residues. The germline gives CDR1 SGHNT, CDR2 YYREEE (reference sequence). Trimming took off 2 bases at V and 4 bases at J, with 3 bases between the two ends. CDR3 protein: CASSFLETQYF. CDR3 DNA sequence: TGTGCCAGCAGCTTTTTAGAGACCCAGTACTTC.

In the case of this clone: Other DNA sequences in the sample encode the same CDR3. The chain employs TRBV28 and TRBJ2-7, with TRBD1 identical over 8 bases. The CDR3 spans 14 residues. V was pared by 3 bases and J by 3 bases, with 4 bases of the junction left unmatched. Germline V lookup: CDR1 MDHEN, CDR2 SYDVKM. The DNA of the CDR3 is TGTGCCAGCAGTTTGGCAGGGGGCAACTACGAGCAGTACTTC. It codes for CASSLAGGNYEQYF.

Comment on this clone: This sample includes further DNA sequences coding for the same CDR3. V and J are TRBV7-8 and TRBJ2-7, with 7 bases identical to TRBD1. This CDR3 has 13 residues. V trimming: 4 bases; J trimming: 3 bases; junction bases outside the gene matches: 3. Germline V lookup: CDR1 SGHVS, CDR2 FQNEAQ. CDR3 DNA sequence: TGTGCCAGCAGCTGGGACAGAGACTACGAGCAGTACTTC. Translated, it gives CASSWDRDYEQYF.

V is TRBV7-9 and J is TRBJ1-3; 7 positions agree with TRBD1. Germline V gives CDR1 SEHNR, CDR2 FQNEAQ (reference sequence). The CDR3 runs 18 residues. The junction had 21 bases not matched to a gene; V was cut back by 5 bases and J by 8 bases. The chain's CDR3 is CASSPPRGGGVMMDTIYF. CDR3 in DNA: TGTGCCAGCAGCCCCCCTCGGGGAGGGGGCGTTATGATGGACACCATATATTTT.

The CDR3 DNA reads TGCGCCAGCAGCTTGGCCCTTGGCAGCCGGGGGACCCAGTACTTC. It codes for CASSLALGSRGTQYF. The chain links TRBV5-1 to TRBJ2-5, with D maybe TRBD2 (5 bases). Germline CDR1 is SGHRS and CDR2 is YFSETQ. V was cut by 0 bases and J by 7 bases, with 16 bases left in between. CDR3 length equals 15 residues.

The chain has TRBV10-3 and TRBJ1-2; TRBD1 is a possible D gene (5 bases). Germline values: CDR1 ENHRY, CDR2 SYGVKD. Trimming shortened V by 10 bases and J by 0 bases, and 9 bases separated the two germline ends. The CDR3 covers 12 residues. The CDR3 region has the DNA TGTGCCACACAGGTAGCTAACTATGGCTACACCTTC. Amino acid sequence: CATQVANYGYTF.

The V gene is TRBV7-3, the J gene TRBJ2-3; D not resolved. The V end was cut by 2 bases, the J end by 4 bases, with 10 bases between. Germline V gene data show CDR1 as SGHTA and CDR2 as FQGTGA. The CDR3 loop spans 14 amino acids. The CDR3 DNA reads TGTGCCAGCAGCTTAGGTGAGGATCCAGATACGCAGTATTTT. Its translation is CASSLGEDPDTQYF.

The chain combines TRBV5-4 with TRBJ2-7, with D possibly being TRBD2 (5 bases). The CDR3 spans 16 residues. Germline CDR1 is SGHNT and CDR2 is YYREEE (reference sequence). Trimming pared 4 bases from V and 1 base from J, leaving 18 bases between. This chain's CDR3 is CASSITREGTSYEQYF. In nucleotides, the CDR3 is TGTGCCAGCAGCATTACCAGAGAGGGAACGTCCTACGAGCAGTACTTC.

The chain recombines TRBV29-1 with TRBJ2-1; no firm D call. The length of the CDR3 is 10 residues. V lost 8 bases to trimming and J lost 8 bases, with 10 bases between them. Germline V CDR1 and CDR2: SQVTM, ANQGSEA. The CDR3 region is CSFGWDEQFF. The CDR3, as DNA: TGCAGCTTTGGGTGGGATGAGCAGTTCTTC.

The chain recombines TRBV7-9 with TRBJ2-2; D call uncertain. Per the germline V gene, CDR1 is SEHNR and CDR2 is FQNEAQ (reference sequence). The CDR3 has 16 residues. Between the trimmed V and J ends, which lost 5 bases and 3 bases, there was a span of 16 bases. The CDR3 sequence is CASSLLGLGDTGELFF. For the CDR3, the DNA is TGTGCCAGCAGCCTATTAGGGCTAGGAGACACCGGGGAGCTGTTTTTT.

The chain employs TRBV7-2 and TRBJ2-5; TRBD1 matches 8 bases. V lost 1 base and J lost 2; bases outside the gene matches: 9. CDR1 is SGHTA and CDR2 is FQGNSA in the germline V gene. This CDR3 has 17 amino acids. CDR3: CASSLEEDRAYQETQYF. The CDR3, as DNA: TGTGCCAGCAGCTTAGAGGAGGACAGGGCATATCAAGAGACCCAGTACTTC.

The chain uses TRBV14 and TRBJ2-7, with no clear D. V was clipped by 4 bases and J by 6 bases, with 10 bases between them. From germline, CDR1 is SGHDN and CDR2 FVKESK. CDR3 length equals 12 residues. CDR3 DNA: TGTGCCAGCAGCCGACCGGGTCTCGAGCAGTACTTC. Translating it yields CASSRPGLEQYF.